By frequency in the sample, the clone carrying this T cell receptor (beta chain) is medium-sized. The antigen is unknown. The sample is drawn from a study of OX40 agonist ivuxolimab in advanced cancers. Study overall: People who had prior anti-PD-1, anti-PD-L1 or anti-CTLA-4 therapy could take part, and 35% to 50% had some. Study results and limitations: Among patients with partial responses at 0.1-3.0 mg/kg, clonal expansion was among the lowest.

On cycle 4 day 1 and cycle 7 day 1, as well as at baseline, blood was sampled. CDR3 length: 17 amino acids. Germline CDR1 MNHNS, CDR2 SASEGT. The V and J ends lost 2 bases and 4 bases respectively, with 15 bases between them. The data were produced by immunoSEQ multiplex PCR, yet TCRdb's version contains in-frame clones alone and is incomplete. The sample contains approximately 41,000 clones, 89% of which appear only once. The material was CD4+ or CD8+ T cells sorted from blood, obtained in a trial of the OX40 agonist ivuxolimab. The sequence derives from an adult with an advanced solid tumor such as melanoma, head and neck, liver or kidney cancer. The chain is built from TRBV6-1 and TRBJ1-6, with D maybe TRBD1 (6 bases). CDR3 nucleotide sequence: TGTGCCAGCAGTGAATTCGGCAGGACAGCATATAATTCACCCCTCCACTTT. Protein product: CASSEFGRTAYNSPLHF.